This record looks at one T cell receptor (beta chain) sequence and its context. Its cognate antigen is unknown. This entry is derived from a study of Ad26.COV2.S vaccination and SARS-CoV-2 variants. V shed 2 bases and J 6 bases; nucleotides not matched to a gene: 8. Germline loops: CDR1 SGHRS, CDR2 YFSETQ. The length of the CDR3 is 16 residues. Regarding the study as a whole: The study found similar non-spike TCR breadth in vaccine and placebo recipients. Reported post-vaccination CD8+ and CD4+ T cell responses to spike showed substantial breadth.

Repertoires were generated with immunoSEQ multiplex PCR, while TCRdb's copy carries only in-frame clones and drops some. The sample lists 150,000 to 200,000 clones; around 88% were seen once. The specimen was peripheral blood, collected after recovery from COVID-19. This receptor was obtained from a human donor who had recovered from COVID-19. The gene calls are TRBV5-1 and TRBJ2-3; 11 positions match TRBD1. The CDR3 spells CASSLAGQGGSDTQYF. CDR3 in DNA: TGCGCCAGCAGCTTAGCGGGACAGGGGGGTTCGGATACGCAGTATTTT. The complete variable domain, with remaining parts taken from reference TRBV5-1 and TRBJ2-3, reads KAGVTQTPRYLIKTRGQQVTLSCSPISGHRSVSWYQQTPGQGLQFLFEYFSETQRNKGNFPGRFSGRQFSNSRSEMNVSTLELGDSALYLCASSLAGQGGSDTQYFGPGTRLTVL.